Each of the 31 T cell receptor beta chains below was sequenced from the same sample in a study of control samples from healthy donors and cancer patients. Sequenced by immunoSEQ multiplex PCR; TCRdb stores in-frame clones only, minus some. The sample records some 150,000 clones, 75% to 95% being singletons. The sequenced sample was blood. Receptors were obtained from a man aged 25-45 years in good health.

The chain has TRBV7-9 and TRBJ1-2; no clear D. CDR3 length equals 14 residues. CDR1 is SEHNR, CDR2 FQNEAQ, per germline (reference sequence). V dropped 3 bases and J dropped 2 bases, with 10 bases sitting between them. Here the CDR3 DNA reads TGTGCCAGCAGCTTGGAGGCCCCGAACTATGGCTACACCTTC. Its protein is CASSLEAPNYGYTF.

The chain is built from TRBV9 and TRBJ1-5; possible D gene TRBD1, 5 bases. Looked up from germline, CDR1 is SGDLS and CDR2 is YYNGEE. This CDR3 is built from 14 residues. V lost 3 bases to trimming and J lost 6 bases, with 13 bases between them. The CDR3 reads CASSATVLAQPQHF. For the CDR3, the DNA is TGTGCCAGCAGCGCGACAGTGCTTGCTCAGCCCCAGCATTTT.

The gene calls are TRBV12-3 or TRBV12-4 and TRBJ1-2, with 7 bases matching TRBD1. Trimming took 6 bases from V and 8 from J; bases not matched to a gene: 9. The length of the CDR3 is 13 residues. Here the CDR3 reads CASSLGTALGYTF. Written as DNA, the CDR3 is TGTGCCAGCAGCCTCGGGACAGCGCTCGGCTACACCTTC.

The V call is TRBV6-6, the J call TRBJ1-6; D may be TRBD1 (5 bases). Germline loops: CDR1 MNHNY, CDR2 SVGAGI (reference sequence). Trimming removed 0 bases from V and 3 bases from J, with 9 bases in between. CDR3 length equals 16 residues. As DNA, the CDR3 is TGTGCCAGCAGTTACTCGGTCAGGGACTATAATTCACCCCTCCACTTT. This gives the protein CASSYSVRDYNSPLHF.

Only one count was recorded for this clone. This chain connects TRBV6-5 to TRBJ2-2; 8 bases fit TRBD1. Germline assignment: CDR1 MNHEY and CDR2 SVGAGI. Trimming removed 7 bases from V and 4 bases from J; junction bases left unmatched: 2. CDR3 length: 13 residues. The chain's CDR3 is CASITGGTGELFF. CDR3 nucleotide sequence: TGTGCCAGCATAACAGGGGGCACCGGGGAGCTGTTTTTT.

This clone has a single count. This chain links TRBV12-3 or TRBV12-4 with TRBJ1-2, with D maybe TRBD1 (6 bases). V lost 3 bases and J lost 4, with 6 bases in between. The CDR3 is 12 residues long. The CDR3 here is CASSLTGYGYTF. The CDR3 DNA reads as TGTGCCAGCAGTTTGACAGGCTATGGCTACACCTTC.

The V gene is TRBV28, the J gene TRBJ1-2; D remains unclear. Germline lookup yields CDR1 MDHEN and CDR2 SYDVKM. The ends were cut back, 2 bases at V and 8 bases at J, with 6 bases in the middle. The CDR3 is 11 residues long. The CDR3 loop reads CASSLAGGYTF. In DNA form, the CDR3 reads TGTGCCAGCAGTTTAGCGGGAGGCTACACCTTC.

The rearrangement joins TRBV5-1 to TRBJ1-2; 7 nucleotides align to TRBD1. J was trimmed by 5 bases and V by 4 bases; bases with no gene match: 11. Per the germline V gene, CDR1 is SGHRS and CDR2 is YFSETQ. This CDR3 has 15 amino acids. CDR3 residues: CASSPRTGSGYGYTF. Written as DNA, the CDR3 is TGCGCCAGCAGCCCACGGACAGGATCGGGGTATGGCTACACCTTC.

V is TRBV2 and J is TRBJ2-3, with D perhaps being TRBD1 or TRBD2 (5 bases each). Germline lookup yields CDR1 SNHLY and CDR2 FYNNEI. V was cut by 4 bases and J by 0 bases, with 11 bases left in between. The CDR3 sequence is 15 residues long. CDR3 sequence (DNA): TGTGCCAGCAGTGGTGGGGGATATAGCACAGATACGCAGTATTTT. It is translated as CASSGGGYSTDTQYF.

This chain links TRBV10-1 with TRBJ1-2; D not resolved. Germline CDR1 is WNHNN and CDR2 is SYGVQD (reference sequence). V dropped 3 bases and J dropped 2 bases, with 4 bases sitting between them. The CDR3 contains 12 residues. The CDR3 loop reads CASSDLNYGYTF. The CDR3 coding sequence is TGCGCCAGCAGTGACCTGAACTATGGCTACACCTTC.

The CDR3 bases are TGTGCCAGCAGCCAAGATTGGGGTAACACTGAAGCTTTCTTT. Its protein product is CASSQDWGNTEAFF. The chain is built from TRBV3-1 (or the pseudogene TRBV3-2) and TRBJ1-1; D is unclear. Germline V gene lookup returns CDR1 LGHDT and CDR2 YNNKEL (reference sequence). This CDR3 is 14 amino acids long. Between the trimmed V and J ends, which lost 0 bases and 2 bases, there was a span of 7 bases.

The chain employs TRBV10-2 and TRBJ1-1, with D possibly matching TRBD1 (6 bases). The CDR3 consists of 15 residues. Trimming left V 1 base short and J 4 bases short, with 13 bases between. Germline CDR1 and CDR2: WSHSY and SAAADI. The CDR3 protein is CASSELDRISTEAFF. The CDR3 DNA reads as TGCGCCAGCAGTGAGTTGGACAGAATATCCACTGAAGCTTTCTTT.

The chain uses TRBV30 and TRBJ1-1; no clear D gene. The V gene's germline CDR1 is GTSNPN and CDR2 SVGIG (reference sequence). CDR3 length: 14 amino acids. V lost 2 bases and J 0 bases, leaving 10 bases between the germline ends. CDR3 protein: CAWSLDALNTEAFF. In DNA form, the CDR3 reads TGTGCCTGGAGTCTGGACGCCCTGAACACTGAAGCTTTCTTT.

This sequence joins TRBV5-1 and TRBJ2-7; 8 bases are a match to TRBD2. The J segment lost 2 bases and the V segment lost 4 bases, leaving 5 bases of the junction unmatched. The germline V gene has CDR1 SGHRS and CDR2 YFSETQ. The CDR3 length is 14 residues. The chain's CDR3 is CASSATSGTYEQYF. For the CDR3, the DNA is TGCGCCAGCAGCGCAACTAGCGGAACCTACGAGCAGTACTTC.

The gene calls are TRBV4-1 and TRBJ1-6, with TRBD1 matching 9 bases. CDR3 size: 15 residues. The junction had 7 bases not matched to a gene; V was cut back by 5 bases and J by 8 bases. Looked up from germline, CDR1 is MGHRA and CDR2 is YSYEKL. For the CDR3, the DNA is TGCGCCAGCAGCTATCAGGGACAGGGCGATTCACCCCTCCACTTT. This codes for CASSYQGQGDSPLHF.

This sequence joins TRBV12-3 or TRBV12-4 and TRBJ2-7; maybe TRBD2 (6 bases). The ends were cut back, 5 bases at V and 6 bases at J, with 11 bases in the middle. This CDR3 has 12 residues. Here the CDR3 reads CASSGEAPEQYF. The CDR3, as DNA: TGTGCCAGCAGTGGGGAGGCACCCGAGCAGTACTTC.

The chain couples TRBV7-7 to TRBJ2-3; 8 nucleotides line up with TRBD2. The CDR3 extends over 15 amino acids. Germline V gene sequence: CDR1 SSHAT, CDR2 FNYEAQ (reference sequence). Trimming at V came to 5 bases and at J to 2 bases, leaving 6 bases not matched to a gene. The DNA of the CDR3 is TGTGCCAGCAGCCGGGGGGGGTCGATCACAGATACGCAGTATTTT. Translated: CASSRGGSITDTQYF. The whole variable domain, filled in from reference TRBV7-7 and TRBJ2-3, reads GAGVSQSPRYKVTKRGQDVTLRCDPISSHATLYWYQQALGQGPEFLTYFNYEAQPDKSGLPSDRFSAERPEGSISTLTIQRTEQRDSAMYRCASSRGGSITDTQYFGPGTRLTVL.

The CDR3 region is CASKTGQGNTEAFF. The CDR3, as DNA: TGTGCCAGTAAAACAGGGCAAGGGAACACTGAAGCTTTCTTT. The chain uses TRBV10-3 and TRBJ1-1; maybe TRBD1 (6 bases). Trimming left V 10 bases short and J 1 base short, with 16 bases between. The CDR3 runs to 14 residues. The germline V gene has CDR1 ENHRY and CDR2 SYGVKD.

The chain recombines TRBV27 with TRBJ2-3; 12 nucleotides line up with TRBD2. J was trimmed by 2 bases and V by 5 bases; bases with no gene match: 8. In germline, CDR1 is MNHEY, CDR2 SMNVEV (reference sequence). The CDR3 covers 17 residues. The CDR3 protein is CASSPSGLAGYTDTQYF. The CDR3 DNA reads TGTGCCAGCAGTCCCAGCGGACTAGCGGGGTACACAGATACGCAGTATTTT.

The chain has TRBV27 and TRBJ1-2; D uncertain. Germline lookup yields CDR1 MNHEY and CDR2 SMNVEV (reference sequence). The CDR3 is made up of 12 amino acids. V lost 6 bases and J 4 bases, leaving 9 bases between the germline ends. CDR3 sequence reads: CASSPGTYGYTF. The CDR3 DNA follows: TGTGCCAGCAGCCCAGGAACCTATGGCTACACCTTC.

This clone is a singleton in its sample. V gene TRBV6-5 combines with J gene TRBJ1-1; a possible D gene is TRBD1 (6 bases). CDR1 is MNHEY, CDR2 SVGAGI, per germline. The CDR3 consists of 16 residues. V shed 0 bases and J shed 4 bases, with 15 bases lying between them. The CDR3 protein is CASSYSSRGKGTEAFF. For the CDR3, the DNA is TGTGCCAGCAGTTACTCGTCCAGGGGAAAGGGCACTGAAGCTTTCTTT.

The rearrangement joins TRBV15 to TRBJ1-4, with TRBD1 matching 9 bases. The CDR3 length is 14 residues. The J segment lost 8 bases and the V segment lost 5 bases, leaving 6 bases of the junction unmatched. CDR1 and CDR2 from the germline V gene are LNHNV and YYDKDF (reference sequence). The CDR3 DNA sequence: TGTGCCACCAGCGGGACAGGGAGTGAGGAAAAACTGTTTTTT. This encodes CATSGTGSEEKLFF.

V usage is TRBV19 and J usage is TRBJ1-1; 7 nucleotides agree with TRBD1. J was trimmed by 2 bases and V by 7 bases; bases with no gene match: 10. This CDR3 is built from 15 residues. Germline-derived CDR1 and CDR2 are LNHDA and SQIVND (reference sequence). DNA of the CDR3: TGTGCCAGTAAGGTACAGGGGATAGGCAACACTGAAGCTTTCTTT. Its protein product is CASKVQGIGNTEAFF.

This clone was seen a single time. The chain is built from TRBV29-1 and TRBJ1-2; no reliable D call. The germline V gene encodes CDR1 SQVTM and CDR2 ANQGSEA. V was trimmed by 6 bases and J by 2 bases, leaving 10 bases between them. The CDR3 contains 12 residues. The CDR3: CSVKGSNYGYTF. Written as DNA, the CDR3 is TGCAGCGTGAAGGGATCAAACTATGGCTACACCTTC.

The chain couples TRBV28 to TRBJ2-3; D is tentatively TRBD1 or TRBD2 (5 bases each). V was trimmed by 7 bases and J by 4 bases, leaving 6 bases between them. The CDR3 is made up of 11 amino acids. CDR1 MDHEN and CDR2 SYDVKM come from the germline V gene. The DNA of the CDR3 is TGTGCCAGCACGGGGCCAGATACGCAGTATTTT. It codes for CASTGPDTQYF.

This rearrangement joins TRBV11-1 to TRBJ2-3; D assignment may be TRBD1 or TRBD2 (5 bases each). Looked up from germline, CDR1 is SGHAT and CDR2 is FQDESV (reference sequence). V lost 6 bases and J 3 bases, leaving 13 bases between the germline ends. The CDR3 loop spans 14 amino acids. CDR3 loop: CASSEGLTTDTQYF. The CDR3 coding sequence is TGTGCCAGCAGTGAGGGGTTAACGACAGATACGCAGTATTTT. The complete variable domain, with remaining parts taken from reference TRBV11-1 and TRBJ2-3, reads EAEVAQSPRYKITEKSQAVAFWCDPISGHATLYWYRQILGQGPELLVQFQDESVVDDSQLPKDRFSAERLKGVDSTLKIQPAELGDSAMYLCASSEGLTTDTQYFGPGTRLTVL.

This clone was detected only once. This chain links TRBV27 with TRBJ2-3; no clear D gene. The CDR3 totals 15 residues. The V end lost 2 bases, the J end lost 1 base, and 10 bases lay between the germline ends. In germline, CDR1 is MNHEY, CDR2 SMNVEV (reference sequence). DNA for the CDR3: TGTGCCAGCAGTTTAGGGTCCGGAGGCACAGATACGCAGTATTTT. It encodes CASSLGSGGTDTQYF.

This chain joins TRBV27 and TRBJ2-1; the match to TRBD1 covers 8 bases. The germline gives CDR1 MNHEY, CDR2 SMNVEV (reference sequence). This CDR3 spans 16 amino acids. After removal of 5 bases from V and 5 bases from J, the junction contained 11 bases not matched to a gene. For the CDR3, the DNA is TGTGCCAGCAGTCTCCCCCGGCACAGGGGGGACAATGAGCAGTTCTTC. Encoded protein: CASSLPRHRGDNEQFF.

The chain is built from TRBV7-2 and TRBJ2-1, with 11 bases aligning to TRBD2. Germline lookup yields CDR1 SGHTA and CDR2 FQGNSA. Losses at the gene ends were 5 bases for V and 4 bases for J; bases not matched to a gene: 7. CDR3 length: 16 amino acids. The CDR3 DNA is TGTGCCAGCAGCCCTCCGGGACTAGCGGCTTACAATGAGCAGTTCTTC. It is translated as CASSPPGLAAYNEQFF. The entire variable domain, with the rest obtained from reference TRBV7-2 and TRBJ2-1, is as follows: GAGVSQSPSNKVTEKGKDVELRCDPISGHTALYWYRQSLGQGLEFLIYFQGNSAPDKSGLPSDRFSAERTGGSVSTLTIQRTQQEDSAVYLCASSPPGLAAYNEQFFGPGTRLTVL.

CDR3 sequence (DNA): TGTGCCAGCAGCTTGTTAAGGGTTGGAGGGCTGAACACTGAAGCTTTCTTT. Its translation: CASSLLRVGGLNTEAFF. This chain connects TRBV5-6 to TRBJ1-1; D not certain. The V gene's germline CDR1 is SGHDT and CDR2 YYEEEE. V dropped 1 base and J dropped 0 bases, with 16 bases sitting between them. CDR3 size: 17 residues. Drawing the rest from reference TRBV5-6 and TRBJ1-1, the complete variable domain is DAGVTQSPTHLIKTRGQQVTLRCSPKSGHDTVSWYQQALGQGPQFIFQYYEEEERQRGNFPDRFSGHQFPNYSSELNVNALLLGDSALYLCASSLLRVGGLNTEAFFGQGTRLTVV.

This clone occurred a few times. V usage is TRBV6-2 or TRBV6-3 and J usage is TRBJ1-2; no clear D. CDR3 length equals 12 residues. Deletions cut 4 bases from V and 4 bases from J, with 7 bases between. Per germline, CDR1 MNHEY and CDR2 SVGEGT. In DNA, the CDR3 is TGTGCCAGCAGTTTTACGGTCTATGGCTACACCTTC. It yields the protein CASSFTVYGYTF.